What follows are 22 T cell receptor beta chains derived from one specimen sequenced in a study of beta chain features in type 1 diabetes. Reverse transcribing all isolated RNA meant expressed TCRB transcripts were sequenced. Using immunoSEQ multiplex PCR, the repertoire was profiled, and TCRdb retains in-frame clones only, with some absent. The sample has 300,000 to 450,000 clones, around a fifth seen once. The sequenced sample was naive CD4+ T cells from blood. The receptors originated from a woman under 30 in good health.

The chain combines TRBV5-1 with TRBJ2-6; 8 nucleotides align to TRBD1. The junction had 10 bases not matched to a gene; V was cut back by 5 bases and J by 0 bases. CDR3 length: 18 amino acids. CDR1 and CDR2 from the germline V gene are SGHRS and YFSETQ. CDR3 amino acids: CASSSRGQGFSGANVLTF. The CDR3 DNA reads TGCGCCAGCAGTTCCCGAGGACAGGGATTCTCTGGGGCCAACGTCCTGACTTTC.

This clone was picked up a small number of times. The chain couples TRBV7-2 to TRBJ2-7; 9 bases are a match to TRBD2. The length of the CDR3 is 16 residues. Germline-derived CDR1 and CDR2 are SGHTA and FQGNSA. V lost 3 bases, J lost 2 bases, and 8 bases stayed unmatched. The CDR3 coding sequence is TGTGCCAGCAGCTTGCTGGCGGGAGGGTTGGCCTACGAGCAGTACTTC. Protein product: CASSLLAGGLAYEQYF.

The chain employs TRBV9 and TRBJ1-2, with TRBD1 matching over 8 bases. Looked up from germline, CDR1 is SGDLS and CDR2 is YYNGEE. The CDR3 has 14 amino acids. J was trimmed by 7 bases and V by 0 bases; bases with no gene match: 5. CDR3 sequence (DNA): TGTGCCAGCAGCGTAGCTAAAACAGGGGGTGGCTACACCTTC. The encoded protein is CASSVAKTGGGYTF.

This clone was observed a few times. The CDR3 sequence: CASSLAEWGTTDTQYF. CDR3 nucleotide sequence: TGTGCCAGCAGCTTAGCGGAGTGGGGCACGACAGATACGCAGTATTTT. The chain is built from TRBV7-9 and TRBJ2-3; weak D call: TRBD1 (5 bases). CDR3 length equals 16 residues. The V end lost 0 bases, the J end lost 3 bases, and 13 bases lay between the germline ends. Germline V gene lookup returns CDR1 SEHNR and CDR2 FQNEAQ (reference sequence). Drawing the rest from reference TRBV7-9 and TRBJ2-3, the complete variable domain is DTGVSQNPRHKITKRGQNVTFRCDPISEHNRLYWYRQTLGQGPEFLTYFQNEAQLEKSRLLSDRFSAERPKGSFSTLEIQRTEQGDSAMYLCASSLAEWGTTDTQYFGPGTRLTVL.

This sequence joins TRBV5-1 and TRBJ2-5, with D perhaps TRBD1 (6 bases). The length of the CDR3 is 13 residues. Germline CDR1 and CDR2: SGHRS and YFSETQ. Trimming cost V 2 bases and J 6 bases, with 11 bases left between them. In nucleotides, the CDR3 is TGCGCCAGCAGCTTTGGGGGCGGACAGACCCAGTACTTC. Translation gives CASSFGGGQTQYF.

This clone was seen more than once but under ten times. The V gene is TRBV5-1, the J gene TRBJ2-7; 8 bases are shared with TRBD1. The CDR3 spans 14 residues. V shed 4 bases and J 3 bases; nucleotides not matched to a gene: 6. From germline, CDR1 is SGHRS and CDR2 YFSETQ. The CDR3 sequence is CASSTGQGNYEQYF. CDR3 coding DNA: TGCGCCAGCAGCACTGGACAGGGAAACTACGAGCAGTACTTC.

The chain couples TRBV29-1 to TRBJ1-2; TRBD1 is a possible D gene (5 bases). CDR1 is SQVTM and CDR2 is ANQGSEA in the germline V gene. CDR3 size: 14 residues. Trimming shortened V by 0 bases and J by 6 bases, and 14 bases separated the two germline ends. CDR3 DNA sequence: TGCAGCGTTGAAGATCTAACTGGGGGGAATGGCTACACCTTC. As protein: CSVEDLTGGNGYTF. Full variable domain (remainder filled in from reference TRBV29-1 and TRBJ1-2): SAVISQKPSRDICQRGTSLTIQCQVDSQVTMMFWYRQQPGQSLTLIATANQGSEATYESGFVIDKFPISRPNLTFSTLTVSNMSPEDSSIYLCSVEDLTGGNGYTFGSGTRLTVV.

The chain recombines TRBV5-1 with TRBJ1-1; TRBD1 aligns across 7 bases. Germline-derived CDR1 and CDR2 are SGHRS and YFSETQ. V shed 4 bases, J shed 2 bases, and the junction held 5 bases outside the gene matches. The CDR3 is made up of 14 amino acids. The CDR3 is CASSVQGVNTEAFF. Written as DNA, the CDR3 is TGCGCCAGCAGCGTCCAGGGGGTTAACACTGAAGCTTTCTTT.

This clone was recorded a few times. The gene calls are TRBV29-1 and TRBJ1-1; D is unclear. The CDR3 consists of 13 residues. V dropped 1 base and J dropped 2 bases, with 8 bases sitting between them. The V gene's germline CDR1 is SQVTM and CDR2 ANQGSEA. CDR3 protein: CSVEVQLNTEAFF. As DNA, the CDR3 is TGCAGCGTTGAAGTACAGCTAAACACTGAAGCTTTCTTT. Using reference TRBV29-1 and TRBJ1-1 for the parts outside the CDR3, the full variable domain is SAVISQKPSRDICQRGTSLTIQCQVDSQVTMMFWYRQQPGQSLTLIATANQGSEATYESGFVIDKFPISRPNLTFSTLTVSNMSPEDSSIYLCSVEVQLNTEAFFGQGTRLTVV.

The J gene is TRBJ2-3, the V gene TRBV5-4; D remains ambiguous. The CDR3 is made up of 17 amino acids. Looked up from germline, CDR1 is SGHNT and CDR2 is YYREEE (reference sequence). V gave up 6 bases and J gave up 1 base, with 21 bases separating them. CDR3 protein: CASTNRRTITGTDTQYF. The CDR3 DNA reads TGTGCCAGCACCAACCGAAGAACTATCACTGGCACAGATACGCAGTATTTT.

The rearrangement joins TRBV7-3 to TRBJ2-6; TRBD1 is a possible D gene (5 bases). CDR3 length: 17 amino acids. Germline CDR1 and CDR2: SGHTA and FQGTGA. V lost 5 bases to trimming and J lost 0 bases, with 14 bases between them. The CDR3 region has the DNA TGTGCCAGCAGCATCGACAGTTACAACTCTGGGGCCAACGTCCTGACTTTC. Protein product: CASSIDSYNSGANVLTF.

For the CDR3, the DNA is TGTGCCATCAGTGCGGCCGGGGAGCTGTTTTTT. Translating it yields CAISAAGELFF. V and J are TRBV10-3 and TRBJ2-2; D gene uncertain. This CDR3 comprises 11 residues. Trimming removed 4 bases at V and 6 bases at J, with 3 bases between. CDR1 is ENHRY, CDR2 SYGVKD, per germline.

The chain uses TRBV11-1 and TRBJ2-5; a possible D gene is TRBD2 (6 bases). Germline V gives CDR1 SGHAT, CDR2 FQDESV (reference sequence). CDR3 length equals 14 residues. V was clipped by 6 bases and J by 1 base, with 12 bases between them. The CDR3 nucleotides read TGTGCCAGCAGTACTAGCCGGTCCCAAGAGACCCAGTACTTC. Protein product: CASSTSRSQETQYF.

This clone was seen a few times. CDR3 loop: CASRRQGGSYEQYF. The CDR3 nucleotides read TGTGCCAGCAGGCGACAGGGTGGCTCCTACGAGCAGTACTTC. The genes are TRBV13 and TRBJ2-7; 7 bases align to TRBD1. Germline V gene lookup returns CDR1 PRHDT and CDR2 FYEKMQ (reference sequence). The CDR3 runs to 14 residues. J gave up 0 bases and V 6 bases, and 5 bases lay outside the gene matches.

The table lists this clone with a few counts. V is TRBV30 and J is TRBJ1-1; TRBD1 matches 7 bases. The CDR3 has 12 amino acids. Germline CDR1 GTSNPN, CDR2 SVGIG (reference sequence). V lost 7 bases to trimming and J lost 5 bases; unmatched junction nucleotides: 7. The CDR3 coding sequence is TGTGCCTTTACAGGGGCAGGGACTGAAGCTTTCTTT. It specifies CAFTGAGTEAFF. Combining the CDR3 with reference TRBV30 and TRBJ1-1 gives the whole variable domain SQTIHQWPATLVQPVGSPLSLECTVEGTSNPNLYWYRQAAGRGLQLLFYSVGIGQISSEVPQNLSASRPQDRQFILSSKKLLLSDSGFYLCAFTGAGTEAFFGQGTRLTVV.

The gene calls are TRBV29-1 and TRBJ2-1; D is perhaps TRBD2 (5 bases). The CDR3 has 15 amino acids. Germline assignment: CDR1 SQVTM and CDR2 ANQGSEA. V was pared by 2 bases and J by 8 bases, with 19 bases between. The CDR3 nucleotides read TGCAGCGTTGAACGCTCGGGAAGCGGAGAGGATGAGCAGTTCTTC. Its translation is CSVERSGSGEDEQFF.

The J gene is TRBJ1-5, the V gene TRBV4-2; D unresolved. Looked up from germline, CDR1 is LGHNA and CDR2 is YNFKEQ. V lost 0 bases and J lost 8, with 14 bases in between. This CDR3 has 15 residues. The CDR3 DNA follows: TGTGCCAGCAGCCAAGAGCGGTCCGCGTGGAAGCCCCAGCATTTT. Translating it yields CASSQERSAWKPQHF.

The CDR3 is CASSVVGRGEQYF. CDR3 coding DNA: TGTGCCAGCAGCGTAGTGGGGAGAGGCGAGCAGTACTTC. The V and J genes are TRBV9 and TRBJ2-7, with D possibly matching TRBD2 (5 bases). The CDR3 totals 13 residues. V was shortened by 0 bases and J by 6 bases, with 10 bases between the two germline ends. The germline V gene encodes CDR1 SGDLS and CDR2 YYNGEE.

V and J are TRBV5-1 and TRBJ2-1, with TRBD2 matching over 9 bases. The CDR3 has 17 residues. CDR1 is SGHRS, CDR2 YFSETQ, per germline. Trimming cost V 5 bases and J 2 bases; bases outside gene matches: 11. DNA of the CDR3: TGCGCCAGCAGGAGGGTAGCGGGAGTTGCCCCCTACAATGAGCAGTTCTTC. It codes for CASRRVAGVAPYNEQFF.

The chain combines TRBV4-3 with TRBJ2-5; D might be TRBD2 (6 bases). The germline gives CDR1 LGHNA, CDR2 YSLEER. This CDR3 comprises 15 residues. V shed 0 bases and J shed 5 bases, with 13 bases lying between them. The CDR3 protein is CASSQEPGLAETQYF. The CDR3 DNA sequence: TGCGCCAGCAGCCAAGAGCCGGGACTGGCGGAGACCCAGTACTTC.

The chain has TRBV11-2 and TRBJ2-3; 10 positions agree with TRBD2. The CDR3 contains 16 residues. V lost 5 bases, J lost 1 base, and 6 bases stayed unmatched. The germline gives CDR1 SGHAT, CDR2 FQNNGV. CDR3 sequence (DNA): TGTGCCAGCAGCCTCATACTAGCGGGGCGCACAGATACGCAGTATTTT. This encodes CASSLILAGRTDTQYF.

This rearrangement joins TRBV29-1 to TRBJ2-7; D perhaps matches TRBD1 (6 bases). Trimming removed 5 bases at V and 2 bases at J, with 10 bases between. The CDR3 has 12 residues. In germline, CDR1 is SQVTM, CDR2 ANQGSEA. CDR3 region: CSVSTGTYEQYF. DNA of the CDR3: TGCAGCGTTAGTACAGGGACCTACGAGCAGTACTTC.